This T cell receptor beta chain was sequenced in a study of shared clonotypes between healthy human individuals. Study in general: Three plates were used per donor for CD4 naive, three for CD4 memory, two for CD8 naive and one for CD8 memory.

Losses at the gene ends were 3 bases for V and 0 bases for J; bases not matched to a gene: 5. In germline, CDR1 is SGHRS, CDR2 YFSETQ. The CDR3 consists of 15 residues. Sequenced by immunoSEQ multiplex PCR; TCRdb stores in-frame clones only, minus some. The sample shows some 2,100,000 clones, approximately 96% of them seen only once. The donors were all Caucasian adults (living in Nashville, Tennessee). This TCR came from a man in his late teens or twenties in good health. The chain recombines TRBV5-1 with TRBJ2-7; 8 bases align to TRBD1. The specimen was naive CD4+ T cells sorted from blood. The subset: CD45RA+ positively selected. This CDR3 is CASSWGTGNSYEQYF. The CDR3 DNA reads TGCGCCAGCAGCTGGGGGACAGGTAACTCCTACGAGCAGTACTTC.